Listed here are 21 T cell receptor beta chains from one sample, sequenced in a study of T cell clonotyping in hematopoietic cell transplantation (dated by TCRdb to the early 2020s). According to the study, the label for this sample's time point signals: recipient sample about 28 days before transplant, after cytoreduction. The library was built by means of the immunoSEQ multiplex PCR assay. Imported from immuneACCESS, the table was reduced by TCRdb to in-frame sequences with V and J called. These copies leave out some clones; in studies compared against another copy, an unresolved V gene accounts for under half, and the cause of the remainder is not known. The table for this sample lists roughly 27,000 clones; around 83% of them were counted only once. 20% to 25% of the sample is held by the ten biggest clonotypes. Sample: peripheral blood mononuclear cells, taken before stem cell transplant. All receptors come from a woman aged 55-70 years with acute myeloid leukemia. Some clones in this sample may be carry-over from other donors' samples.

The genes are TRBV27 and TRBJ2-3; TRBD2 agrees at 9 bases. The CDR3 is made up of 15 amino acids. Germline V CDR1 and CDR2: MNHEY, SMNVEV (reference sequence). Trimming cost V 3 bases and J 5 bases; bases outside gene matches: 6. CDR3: CASSFKRGAIDTQYF. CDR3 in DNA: TGTGCCAGCAGTTTCAAGCGGGGGGCGATAGATACGCAGTATTTT.

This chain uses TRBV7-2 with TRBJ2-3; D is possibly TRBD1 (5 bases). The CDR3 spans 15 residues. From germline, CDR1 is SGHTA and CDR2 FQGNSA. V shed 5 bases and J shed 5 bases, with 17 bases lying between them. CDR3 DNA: TGTGCCAGCAGCCCAGAGGCAGGGTGGAGAGATACGCAGTATTTT. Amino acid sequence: CASSPEAGWRDTQYF.

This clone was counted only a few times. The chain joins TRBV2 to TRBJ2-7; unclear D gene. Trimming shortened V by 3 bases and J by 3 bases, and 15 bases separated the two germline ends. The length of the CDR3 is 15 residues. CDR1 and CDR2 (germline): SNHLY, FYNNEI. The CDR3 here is CASSDISRSNYEQYF. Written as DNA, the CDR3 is TGTGCCAGCAGTGATATTAGCCGGAGTAACTACGAGCAGTACTTC.

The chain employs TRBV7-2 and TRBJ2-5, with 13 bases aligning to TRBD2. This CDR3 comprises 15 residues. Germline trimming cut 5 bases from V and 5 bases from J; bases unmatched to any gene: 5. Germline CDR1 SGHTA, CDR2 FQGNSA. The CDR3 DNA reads TGTGCCAGCAGCCAACTAGCGGGGGGGCGGGAGACCCAGTACTTC. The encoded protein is CASSQLAGGRETQYF.

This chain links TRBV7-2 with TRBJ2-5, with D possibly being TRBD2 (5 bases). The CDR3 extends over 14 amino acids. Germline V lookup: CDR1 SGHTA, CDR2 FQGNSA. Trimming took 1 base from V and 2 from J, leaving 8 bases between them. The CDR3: CASSLGGWQETQYF. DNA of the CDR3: TGTGCCAGCAGCTTAGGCGGGTGGCAAGAGACCCAGTACTTC. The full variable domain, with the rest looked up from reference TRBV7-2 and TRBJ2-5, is GAGVSQSPSNKVTEKGKDVELRCDPISGHTALYWYRQSLGQGLEFLIYFQGNSAPDKSGLPSDRFSAERTGGSVSTLTIQRTQQEDSAVYLCASSLGGWQETQYFGPGTRLLVL.

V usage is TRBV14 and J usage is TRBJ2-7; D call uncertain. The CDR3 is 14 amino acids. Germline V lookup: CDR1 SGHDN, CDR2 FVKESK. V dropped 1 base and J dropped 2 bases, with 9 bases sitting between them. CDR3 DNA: TGTGCCAGCAGCCAAGGTCAGGTCACCTACGAGCAGTACTTC. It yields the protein CASSQGQVTYEQYF.

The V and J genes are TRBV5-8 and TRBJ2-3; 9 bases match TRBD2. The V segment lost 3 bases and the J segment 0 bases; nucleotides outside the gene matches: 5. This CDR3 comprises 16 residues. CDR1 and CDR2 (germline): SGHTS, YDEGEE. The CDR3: CASSYGTSRSTDTQYF. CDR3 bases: TGTGCCAGCAGCTACGGGACTAGCAGAAGCACAGATACGCAGTATTTT.

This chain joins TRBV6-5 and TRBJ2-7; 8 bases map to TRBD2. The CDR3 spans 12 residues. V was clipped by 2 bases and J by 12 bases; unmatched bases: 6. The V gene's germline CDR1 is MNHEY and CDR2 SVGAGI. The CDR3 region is CASSYVAGLLYF. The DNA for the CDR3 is TGTGCCAGCAGTTACGTAGCGGGACTATTGTACTTC.

CDR3: CASSQMAGGLNEQYF. CDR3 DNA: TGCGCCAGCAGCCAAATGGCGGGGGGGCTAAACGAGCAGTACTTC. The chain recombines TRBV4-1 with TRBJ2-7; 9 bases are shared with TRBD2. There are 15 residues in the CDR3. Unmatched junction bases numbered 7, after V lost 2 bases and J lost 5 bases. Per the germline V gene, CDR1 is MGHRA and CDR2 is YSYEKL.

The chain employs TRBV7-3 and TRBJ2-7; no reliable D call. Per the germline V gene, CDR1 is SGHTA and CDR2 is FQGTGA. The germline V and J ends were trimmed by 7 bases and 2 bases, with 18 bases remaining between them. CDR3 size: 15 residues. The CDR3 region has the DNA TGTGCCAGCAACCCCAAAACAGAATTAGCCTACGAGCAGTACTTC. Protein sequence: CASNPKTELAYEQYF.

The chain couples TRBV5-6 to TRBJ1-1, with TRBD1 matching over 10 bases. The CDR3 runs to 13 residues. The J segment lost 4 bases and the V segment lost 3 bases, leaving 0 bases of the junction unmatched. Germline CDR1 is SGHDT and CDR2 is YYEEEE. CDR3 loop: CASSWDRGTEAFF. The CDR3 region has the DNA TGTGCCAGCAGCTGGGACAGGGGCACTGAAGCTTTCTTT.

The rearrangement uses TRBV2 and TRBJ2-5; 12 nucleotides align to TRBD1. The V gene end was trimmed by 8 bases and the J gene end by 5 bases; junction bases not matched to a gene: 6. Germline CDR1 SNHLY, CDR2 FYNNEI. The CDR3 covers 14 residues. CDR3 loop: CASARDRGRETQYF. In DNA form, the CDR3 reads TGTGCCAGCGCCCGGGACAGGGGGCGGGAGACCCAGTACTTC.

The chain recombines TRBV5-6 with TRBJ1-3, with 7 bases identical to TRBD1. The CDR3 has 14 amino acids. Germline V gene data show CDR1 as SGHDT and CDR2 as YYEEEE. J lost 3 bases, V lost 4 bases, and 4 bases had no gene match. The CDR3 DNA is TGTGCCAGCAGCCCCACAGGGGTTGGAAACACCATATATTTT. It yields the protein CASSPTGVGNTIYF.

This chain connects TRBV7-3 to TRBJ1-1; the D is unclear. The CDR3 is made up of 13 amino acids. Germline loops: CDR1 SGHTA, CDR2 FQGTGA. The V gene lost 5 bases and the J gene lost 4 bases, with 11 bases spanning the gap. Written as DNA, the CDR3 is TGTGCCAGCAGCATATCCCCAGGCACTGAAGCTTTCTTT. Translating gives CASSISPGTEAFF.

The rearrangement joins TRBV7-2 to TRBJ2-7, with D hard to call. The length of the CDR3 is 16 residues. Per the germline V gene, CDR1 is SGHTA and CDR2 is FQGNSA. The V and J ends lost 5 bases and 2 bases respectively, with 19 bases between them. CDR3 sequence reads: CASSTPVVGGPYEQYF. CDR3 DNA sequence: TGTGCCAGCAGCACTCCGGTGGTTGGTGGTCCCTACGAGCAGTACTTC.

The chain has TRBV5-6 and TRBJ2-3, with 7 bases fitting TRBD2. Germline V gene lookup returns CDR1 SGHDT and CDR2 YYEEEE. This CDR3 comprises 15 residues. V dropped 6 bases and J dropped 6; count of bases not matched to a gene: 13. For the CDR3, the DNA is TGTGCCAGCACCGCTGGGGGGAGGGCCTTTGATACGCAGTATTTT. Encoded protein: CASTAGGRAFDTQYF.

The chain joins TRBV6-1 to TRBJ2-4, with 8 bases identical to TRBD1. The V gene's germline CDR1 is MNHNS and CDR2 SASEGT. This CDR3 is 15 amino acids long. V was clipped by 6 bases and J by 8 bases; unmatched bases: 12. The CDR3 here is CASRPEAGGADIQYF. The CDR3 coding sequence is TGTGCCAGCAGGCCAGAGGCAGGGGGCGCGGACATTCAGTACTTC.

CDR3 sequence reads: CASSLRGGAPEKLFF. The CDR3 coding sequence is TGCGCCAGCAGCTTAAGAGGGGGCGCCCCCGAAAAACTGTTTTTT. The chain carries TRBV5-1 and TRBJ1-4; 7 bases agree with TRBD1. The CDR3 spans 15 residues. CDR1 and CDR2 (germline): SGHRS, YFSETQ. V lost 2 bases to trimming and J lost 8 bases; unmatched junction nucleotides: 9.

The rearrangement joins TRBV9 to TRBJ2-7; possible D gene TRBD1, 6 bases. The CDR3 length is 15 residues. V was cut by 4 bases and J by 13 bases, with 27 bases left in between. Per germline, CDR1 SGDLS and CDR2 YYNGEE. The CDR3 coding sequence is TGTGCCAGCAGCATCAAGGGGACACCTAACGACCAGCGCTACTTC. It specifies CASSIKGTPNDQRYF. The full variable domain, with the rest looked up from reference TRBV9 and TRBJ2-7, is DSGVTQTPKHLITATGQRVTLRCSPRSGDLSVYWYQQSLDQGLQFLIQYYNGEERAKGNILERFSAQQFPDLHSELNLSSLELGDSALYFCASSIKGTPNDQRYFGPGTRLTVT.

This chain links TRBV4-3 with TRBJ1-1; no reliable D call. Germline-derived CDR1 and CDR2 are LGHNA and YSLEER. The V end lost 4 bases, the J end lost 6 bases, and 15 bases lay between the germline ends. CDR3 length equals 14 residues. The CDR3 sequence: CASSPRVGVSEAFF. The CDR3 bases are TGCGCCAGCAGCCCCCGGGTTGGGGTATCTGAAGCTTTCTTT.

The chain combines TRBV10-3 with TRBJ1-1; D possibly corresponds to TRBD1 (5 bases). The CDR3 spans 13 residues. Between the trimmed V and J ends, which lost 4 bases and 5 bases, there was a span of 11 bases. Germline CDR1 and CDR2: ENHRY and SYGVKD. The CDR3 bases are TGTGCCATCAGTGCCAGGGCTGAAACTGAAGCTTTCTTT. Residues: CAISARAETEAFF.